This TCR beta chain was sequenced during a study of OX40 agonist ivuxolimab in advanced cancers. The V gene's germline CDR1 is SGHRS and CDR2 YFSETQ. The CDR3 consists of 13 residues. V was cut by 6 bases and J by 1 base, with 10 bases left in between. Profiling relied on immunoSEQ multiplex PCR, and the TCRdb table lists in-frame clones only, not all of them. The sample carries fewer than 55,000 clones, 85% to 90% recorded once. Study-wide results and limits: Low normalized T-cell clonal expansion was also seen in some nonresponders. At 0.1 to 3.0 mg/kg and by week 6, CD4+ and CD8+ T cells in the blood had expanded clonally.

Sampling of blood occurred at baseline, cycle 4 day 1, and cycle 7 day 1. This clone was observed once. Its antigen is not known. The chain couples TRBV5-1 to TRBJ1-1; D gene unclear. The origin of this receptor is an adult with an advanced solid tumor such as melanoma, head and neck, liver or kidney cancer. This sample comprised CD4+ or CD8+ T cells sorted from blood, obtained in a trial of the OX40 agonist ivuxolimab. CDR3 nucleotide sequence: TGCGCCAGCACGTCGGGAAGGAACACTGAAGCTTTCTTT. Amino acid sequence: CASTSGRNTEAFF.